This record concerns one TCR beta chain sequence. Its antigen is unidentified. V was clipped by 0 bases and J by 2 bases; unmatched bases: 7. Germline loops: CDR1 MGHRA, CDR2 YSYEKL. This CDR3 region has 17 residues. The data derive from a study of beta chain features in type 1 diabetes. What was sequenced were expressed TCRB transcripts, since all of the isolated RNA had been reverse transcribed. The protocol was immunoSEQ multiplex PCR, while the TCRdb copy is restricted to in-frame clones and leaves out a portion. The data contain about 340,000 clones, roughly a tenth of them singletons. The study, taken as a whole, reports: In the patient group, naive, central memory and Treg TCRB repertoires seemed more alike than in the healthy donor group. Across all four CD4+ subsets, people with type 1 diabetes showed modestly shorter TCRB CDR3s.

V gene TRBV4-1 combines with J gene TRBJ2-1; TRBD2 agrees at 7 bases. This receptor was taken from a man between 25 and 39 years old with type 1 diabetes. Sequencing input: central memory CD4+ T cells from blood. The CDR3 protein is CASSQDMAGDTYNEQFF. The CDR3 DNA follows: TGCGCCAGCAGCCAAGATATGGCGGGGGATACCTACAATGAGCAGTTCTTC.